This T cell receptor beta chain was sequenced during a study of cytomegalovirus exposure and HLA in healthy donors. Study summary: A subsequent analysis stated that the 100 to 150 validation repertoires were run on the same platform as the roughly 710 first-cohort repertoires. Findings of the study overall: Most TCR sequences showed up rarely, but some public TCRs showed up in many donors.

Separate from the approximately 720-subject first cohort, the roughly 120-subject validation cohort was the one that the donors belonged to. Assay used: immunoSEQ multiplex PCR; TCRdb lists only in-frame clones, some missing. The sample includes about 170,000 clones, about 96% of them seen just once. Points on this clone: Its antigen is not identified.

V shed 4 bases, J shed 1 base, and the junction held 1 base outside the gene matches. Germline V gives CDR1 SNHLY, CDR2 FYNNEI. CDR3 length equals 15 residues. The J gene is TRBJ2-1, the V gene TRBV2, with TRBD2 identical over 10 bases. The material sequenced was PBMCs. This receptor was obtained from a woman in her late teens or twenties in good health and CMV-seronegative. CDR3 loop: CASSGTSGSYNEQFF. The CDR3 region has the DNA TGTGCCAGCAGTGGGACTAGCGGATCCTACAATGAGCAGTTCTTC.